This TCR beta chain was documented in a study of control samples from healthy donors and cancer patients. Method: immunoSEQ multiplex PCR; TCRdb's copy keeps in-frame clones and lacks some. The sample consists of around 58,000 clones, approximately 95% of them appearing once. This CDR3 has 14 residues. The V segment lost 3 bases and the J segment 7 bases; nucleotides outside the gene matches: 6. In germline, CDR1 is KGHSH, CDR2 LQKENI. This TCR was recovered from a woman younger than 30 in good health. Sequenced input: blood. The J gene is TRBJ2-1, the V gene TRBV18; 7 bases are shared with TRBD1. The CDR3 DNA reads TGTGCCAGCTCACCCGCCGGGACAGCAAATGAGCAGTTCTTC. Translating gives CASSPAGTANEQFF.